This T cell receptor beta chain was recorded in a study of human T cells and chemical hapten exposure. The time point was: patch test 1, 2 weeks after DPC sensitization. Treatment indicated: therapeutic diphenylcyclopropenone sensitization with weekly scalp DPC. Extraction of total RNA was performed on unfractionated whole blood. This CDR3 has 14 residues. Germline CDR1 ENHRY, CDR2 SYGVKD. MiXCR was run by TCRdb on the RACE reads, yielding one entry per CDR3 protein. Of 42,000 or so distinct CDR3 sequences listed, 4% are singletons. Turning to this clonotype: This may be a read error, as it is one base from a much larger clone.

This clonotype was obtained from a man aged 50-60 years with alopecia areata. Some clones in this sample may be carry-over from other donors' samples. This specimen was whole blood, taken in connection with sensitization to the hapten diphenylcyclopropenone (DPC). J is TRBJ2-5 and V is TRBV10-3; D perhaps matches TRBD2 (5 bases). The CDR3 DNA sequence: TGTGCCATCAGTGAATCGGCTAGCATAGAGACCCAGTCCTTC. Protein sequence: CAISESASIETQSF.